The 22 T cell receptor beta chains listed next were all sequenced from one sample in a study of cytomegalovirus exposure and HLA in healthy donors. PCR employed 60 Vbeta and 13 Jbeta primers. Some clones are missing from TCRdb's copy, which holds only in-frame ones; the method was immunoSEQ multiplex PCR. The repertoire holds over 95,000 clones, with around 77% as singletons. Sequencing used PBMCs. The receptor set was obtained from a woman under 40 in good health and CMV-seropositive.

This clone was picked up one time. The V gene is TRBV10-1, the J gene TRBJ2-7; weak D call: TRBD2 (6 bases). Trimming removed 2 bases at V and 3 bases at J, with 8 bases between. The CDR3 has 13 amino acids. Germline V lookup: CDR1 WNHNN, CDR2 SYGVQD (reference sequence). Written as DNA, the CDR3 is TGCGCCAGCAGTGAGGCGCGGGACTACGAGCAGTACTTC. The encoded protein is CASSEARDYEQYF.

The chain employs TRBV4-1 and TRBJ2-7; 11 nucleotides line up with TRBD1. The germline V gene encodes CDR1 MGHRA and CDR2 YSYEKL. This CDR3 is 14 amino acids long. Germline trimming cut 4 bases from V and 5 bases from J; bases unmatched to any gene: 4. The chain's CDR3 is CASSPGQGVDEQYF. As DNA, the CDR3 is TGCGCCAGCAGCCCGGGACAGGGGGTCGACGAGCAGTACTTC.

V is TRBV5-4 and J is TRBJ2-1; 9 bases are a match to TRBD2. Germline loops: CDR1 SGHNT, CDR2 YYREEE (reference sequence). The trim removed 1 base at V and 7 bases at J, leaving 9 bases unmatched. CDR3 length equals 16 residues. This CDR3 reads CASSLYGTSIMNEQFF. The CDR3 bases are TGTGCCAGCAGCTTGTATGGGACTAGCATTATGAATGAGCAGTTCTTC.

The rearrangement uses TRBV12-5 and TRBJ1-2; 8 nucleotides align to TRBD1. V trimming: 3 bases; J trimming: 7 bases; junction bases outside the gene matches: 10. The CDR3 is made up of 15 amino acids. The V gene's germline CDR1 is LGHNT and CDR2 FRNRAP. The CDR3 nucleotides are TGTGCTAGTGGTTTAGGGACAGGAACGCTGCGTGGCTACACCTTC. Translated, it gives CASGLGTGTLRGYTF.

This clone was seen more than once but under ten times. The CDR3 sequence is CASSDGGLLYEQYF. CDR3 nucleotide sequence: TGTGCCAGCTCGGACGGGGGGCTACTCTACGAGCAGTACTTC. The chain has TRBV18 and TRBJ2-7; tentatively, D is TRBD2 (7 bases). The germline CDR1 and CDR2 sequences are KGHSH and LQKENI. The CDR3 totals 14 residues. V was clipped by 6 bases and J by 3 bases, with 15 bases between them. The full variable domain, its missing parts supplied by reference TRBV18 and TRBJ2-7, is NAGVMQNPRHLVRRRGQEARLRCSPMKGHSHVYWYRQLPEEGLKFMVYLQKENIIDESGMPKERFSAEFPKEGPSILRIQQVVRGDSAAYFCASSDGGLLYEQYFGPGTRLTVT.

The gene calls are TRBV5-6 and TRBJ2-7; D is possibly TRBD2 (6 bases). The germline V gene has CDR1 SGHDT and CDR2 YYEEEE. This CDR3 spans 13 amino acids. Trimming pared 0 bases from V and 8 bases from J, leaving 12 bases between. The CDR3 DNA is TGTGCCAGCAGCTTGGGGGGGGTTAGCCAGCAGTACTTC. It specifies CASSLGGVSQQYF. Full variable domain (outside the CDR3, taken from reference TRBV5-6 and TRBJ2-7): DAGVTQSPTHLIKTRGQQVTLRCSPKSGHDTVSWYQQALGQGPQFIFQYYEEEERQRGNFPDRFSGHQFPNYSSELNVNALLLGDSALYLCASSLGGVSQQYFGPGTRLTVT.

V and J are TRBV27 and TRBJ1-2; D is uncertain. The germline V gene encodes CDR1 MNHEY and CDR2 SMNVEV (reference sequence). Trimming stripped 3 bases from V and 4 bases from J, with 9 bases between. CDR3 length: 13 amino acids. The CDR3 region has the DNA TGTGCCAGCAGTTTTCGGGAAACCTATGGCTACACCTTC. It specifies CASSFRETYGYTF.

The rearrangement uses TRBV5-4 and TRBJ2-3; 8 bases map to TRBD1. Germline V lookup: CDR1 SGHNT, CDR2 YYREEE (reference sequence). The junction had 11 bases not matched to a gene; V was cut back by 6 bases and J by 5 bases. The CDR3 is 15 amino acids. For the CDR3, the DNA is TGTGCCAGCACCACAGGGGGGTTGCAGAAAGATACGCAGTATTTT. Protein sequence: CASTTGGLQKDTQYF.

This chain links TRBV19 with TRBJ1-6; D not certain. V shed 7 bases and J shed 11 bases, with 15 bases lying between them. Per germline, CDR1 LNHDA and CDR2 SQIVND (reference sequence). CDR3 length: 13 residues. DNA for the CDR3: TGTGCCAGTAATACGGGGATGACGACACCCCTCCACTTT. It yields the protein CASNTGMTTPLHF.

This sequence joins TRBV7-2 and TRBJ2-7; TRBD1 matches at 10 bases. J was trimmed by 2 bases and V by 5 bases; bases with no gene match: 9. This CDR3 has 16 residues. Germline assignment: CDR1 SGHTA and CDR2 FQGNSA. The CDR3: CASSPRQGQGAYEQYF. CDR3 DNA: TGTGCCAGCAGCCCGCGCCAAGGACAGGGGGCCTACGAGCAGTACTTC.

The chain is built from TRBV11-3 and TRBJ1-4, with D uncertain. The CDR3 length is 12 residues. V lost 3 bases and J 8 bases, leaving 7 bases between the germline ends. Germline-derived CDR1 and CDR2 are SGHNT and YENEEA. The CDR3 DNA sequence: TGTGCCAGCAGCTTTTCGAGAGAAAAACTGTTTTTT. It encodes CASSFSREKLFF.

This chain joins TRBV6-1 and TRBJ2-7; TRBD1 matches 11 bases. The CDR3 loop spans 14 amino acids. Germline V gives CDR1 MNHNS, CDR2 SASEGT. V was pared by 6 bases and J by 3 bases, with 4 bases of the junction left unmatched. The CDR3 DNA reads TGTGCCAGCAGATCGGGACAGGGGGACTACGAGCAGTACTTC. Translated: CASRSGQGDYEQYF.

This rearrangement joins TRBV7-2 to TRBJ2-5; 10 bases agree with TRBD2. V lost 1 base to trimming and J lost 5 bases; unmatched junction nucleotides: 4. The CDR3 is 15 residues long. CDR1 is SGHTA and CDR2 is FQGNSA in the germline V gene. The CDR3 region is CASSLESGGAETQYF. Here the CDR3 DNA reads TGTGCCAGCAGCTTAGAGAGCGGGGGGGCCGAGACCCAGTACTTC. Supplemented by reference TRBV7-2 and TRBJ2-5, the full variable domain reads GAGVSQSPSNKVTEKGKDVELRCDPISGHTALYWYRQSLGQGLEFLIYFQGNSAPDKSGLPSDRFSAERTGGSVSTLTIQRTQQEDSAVYLCASSLESGGAETQYFGPGTRLLVL.

The CDR3, as DNA: TGTGCCAGCAGTCCCGTTATCAATCAGCCCCAGCATTTT. Translation gives CASSPVINQPQHF. The J gene is TRBJ1-5, the V gene TRBV6-5; D unclear. CDR1 and CDR2 (germline): MNHEY, SVGAGI. The CDR3 extends over 13 amino acids. Trimming stripped 5 bases from V and 3 bases from J, with 8 bases between.

This chain uses TRBV10-3 with TRBJ1-5; D is undetermined. V was cut by 3 bases and J by 8 bases, with 11 bases left in between. Per germline, CDR1 ENHRY and CDR2 SYGVKD. The CDR3 is made up of 13 amino acids. CDR3 DNA: TGTGCCATCAGTGATCGGGTAGCGGAGCCCCAGCATTTT. It codes for CAISDRVAEPQHF.

The sample holds one count of this clone. This sequence joins TRBV12-1 and TRBJ2-1; no check of the table's D call, TRBD2, against the DNA was made. TRBV12-1 has pseudogene status. The CDR3 is made up of 16 amino acids. The CDR3 DNA sequence: TGTGCCAGCAAAAAGCGGGGGACTCTCCACTACAATGAGCAGTTCTTC. This codes for CASKKRGTLHYNEQFF.

This sequence joins TRBV27 and TRBJ1-5; D is possibly TRBD1 (6 bases). The CDR3 loop spans 14 amino acids. V lost 2 bases, J lost 5 bases, and 10 bases lay in between. Germline CDR1 is MNHEY and CDR2 is SMNVEV (reference sequence). The DNA of the CDR3 is TGTGCCAGCAGTTTAAGGACAGAATATCAGCCCCAGCATTTT. Protein product: CASSLRTEYQPQHF.

This chain uses TRBV30 with TRBJ1-6, with D perhaps matching TRBD1 (5 bases). CDR3 length equals 14 residues. Trimming took off 1 base at V and 7 bases at J, with 11 bases between the two ends. Per germline, CDR1 GTSNPN and CDR2 SVGIG (reference sequence). The CDR3 DNA reads as TGTGCCTGGAGTGAACATCAGGGAAATTCACCCCTCCACTTT. It codes for CAWSEHQGNSPLHF.

J is TRBJ2-1 and V is TRBV29-1; the match to TRBD1 covers 10 bases. The germline gives CDR1 SQVTM, CDR2 ANQGSEA. The V gene end was trimmed by 0 bases and the J gene end by 6 bases; junction bases not matched to a gene: 8. This CDR3 spans 16 amino acids. For the CDR3, the DNA is TGCAGCGTTGAAGATTGGAGACAGGGGGCTGGCAATGAGCAGTTCTTC. It translates to CSVEDWRQGAGNEQFF.

The rearrangement uses TRBV28 and TRBJ2-7; 8 nucleotides agree with TRBD1. Germline CDR1 MDHEN, CDR2 SYDVKM. The CDR3 has 13 amino acids. Trimming removed 6 bases from V and 3 bases from J; junction bases left unmatched: 4. The CDR3 DNA reads TGTGCCAGCAGGACGGGACAGGACTACGAGCAGTACTTC. It codes for CASRTGQDYEQYF.

The V gene is TRBV2, the J gene TRBJ2-3, with TRBD2 identical over 10 bases. The CDR3 is 16 amino acids. V lost 3 bases, J lost 4 bases, and 7 bases stayed unmatched. Looked up from germline, CDR1 is SNHLY and CDR2 is FYNNEI. CDR3: CASSDGSGRVADTQYF. CDR3 sequence (DNA): TGTGCCAGCAGTGATGGGAGCGGGAGGGTGGCAGATACGCAGTATTTT.

The chain employs TRBV19 and TRBJ1-1; D is ambiguous. CDR3 length: 14 residues. Per germline, CDR1 LNHDA and CDR2 SQIVND (reference sequence). The V end lost 8 bases, the J end lost 0 bases, and 13 bases lay between the germline ends. The CDR3 nucleotides are TGTGCCAGTCGCCCAGGATATCTGAACACTGAAGCTTTCTTT. Translation gives CASRPGYLNTEAFF. Supplemented by reference TRBV19 and TRBJ1-1, the full variable domain reads DGGITQSPKYLFRKEGQNVTLSCEQNLNHDAMYWYRQDPGQGLRLIYYSQIVNDFQKGDIAEGYSVSREKKESFPLTVTSAQKNPTAFYLCASRPGYLNTEAFFGQGTRLTVV.